These T cell receptor beta chains were read from a single sample in a study of blood T cell repertoires in COVID-19. The data were produced by immunoSEQ multiplex PCR, yet TCRdb's version contains in-frame clones alone and is incomplete. The data hold some 70,000 clones, with around 91% observed a single time. Sequenced sample: peripheral blood. These receptors were taken from a man in his forties or fifties with COVID-19, enrolled during active disease. The CDR3 runs from the conserved cysteine through the conserved F or W. A D gene is named only where the DNA matches it firmly. Clone size, where shown, is once, few, many, or a class for clones that have expanded.

>TRBD1|TRBV7-2|TRBJ2-5|once
TGTGCCAGCAGCCGGGACAGGCAAGAGACCCAGTACTTC
CASSRDRQETQYF
>.|TRBV2|TRBJ2-3|.
TGTGCCAGCCGGAGGAGGACGGGGGATGATACGCAGTATTTT
CASRRRTGDDTQYF
>TRBD2|TRBV11-3|TRBJ2-5|few
TGTGCCAGCAGCTTAGATTTAGGGCTAGCGGGAGTGAGGAAGGTGGAGACCCAGTACTTC
CASSLDLGLAGVRKVETQYF
>TRBD2|TRBV30|TRBJ2-7|.
TGTGCCGGGCAGATCCTAGCGGGCGGCCTTGCGCAGTACTTC
CAGQILAGGLAQYF
>TRBD2|TRBV4-2|TRBJ2-7|.
TGTGCCAGCAGCCGAACAGCGGGGAGCTTCTACGAGCAGTACTTC
CASSRTAGSFYEQYF
>.|TRBV7-2|TRBJ1-2|.
TGTGCCAGCAGCTTAGGCGGGGGCAGACAGTATGGCTACACCTTC
CASSLGGGRQYGYTF
>.|TRBV4-1|TRBJ2-1|.
TGCGCCAGCTCGGGGGACCCCTACAATGAGCAGTTCTTC
CASSGDPYNEQFF
>TRBD1|TRBV2|TRBJ2-3|.
TGTGCCACAAGGGGGCCCGTCCAGGATACGCAGTATTTT
CATRGPVQDTQYF
>TRBD2|TRBV24-1|TRBJ2-3|.
TGTGCCACCAGTGATGTTAGCGGGAGCACAGATACGCAGTATTTT
CATSDVSGSTDTQYF
>.|TRBV30|TRBJ1-1|.
TGTGCCTGGAGTTACGGGGGAGGTATGAACACTGAAGCTTTCTTT
CAWSYGGGMNTEAFF
>.|TRBV7-2|TRBJ2-7|.
TGTGCCAGCAGCTTAGCGCGGGGCGAGTACGAGCAGTACTTC
CASSLARGEYEQYF
>.|TRBV9|TRBJ2-1|.
TGTGCCAGCAGCGTGGGGAGCTCCTCCTACAATGAGCAGTTCTTC
CASSVGSSSYNEQFF
>TRBD1|TRBV29-1|TRBJ2-1|once
TGCAGCGTAGGACAGGGTCTCCACAATGAGCAGTTCTTC
CSVGQGLHNEQFF
>.|TRBV15|TRBJ2-7|.
TGTGCCACCAGCAGAGAGCGGGACTCCTACGAGCAGTACTTC
CATSRERDSYEQYF
>.|TRBV30|TRBJ2-3|.
TGTGCCTGGAGTCCGACTCTAGCTTATACGCAGTATTTT
CAWSPTLAYTQYF
>.|TRBV4-2|TRBJ2-5|once
TGTGCCAGCAGCCAAGATTATGGGGCTCCGGAGACCCAGTACTTC
CASSQDYGAPETQYF
>TRBD2|TRBV27|TRBJ2-1|.
TGTGCCAGCAGTATACTAGCGGCTTTCAATGAGCAGTTCTTC
CASSILAAFNEQFF
>.|TRBV6-5|TRBJ2-1|.
TGTGCCAGCAGTTACTCGACAACCACGGTTGAGCAGTTCTTC
CASSYSTTTVEQFF
>.|TRBV2|TRBJ1-1|.
TGTGCCAGCAGGGATAAGACAAACTTCAACACTGAAGCTTTCTTT
CASRDKTNFNTEAFF
>.|TRBV18|TRBJ2-1|.
TGTGCCAGCTCACCACTAACTGGGCACAATGAGCAGTTCTTC
CASSPLTGHNEQFF
>TRBD2|TRBV30|TRBJ2-7|once
TGTGCCTGGAGTCCCGGGAGGGCCCCCTACGAGCAGTACTTC
CAWSPGRAPYEQYF
>TRBD1|TRBV5-6|TRBJ2-3|.
TGTGCCAGCAGCGAGGGACAGAGCACAGATACGCAGTATTTT
CASSEGQSTDTQYF
>TRBD1|TRBV7-8|TRBJ1-5|.
TGTGCCAGCAGCCGGACAGGGGATAGGGATCAGCCCCAGCATTTT
CASSRTGDRDQPQHF
>TRBD2|TRBV6-5|TRBJ2-1|.
TGTGCCAGCAGTACTAGCGGGAGGTACAATGAGCAGTTCTTC
CASSTSGRYNEQFF
>.|TRBV9|TRBJ2-5|once
TGTGCCAGCAGCTCCCGGGGGAGTGAAGAGACCCAGTACTTC
CASSSRGSEETQYF
>.|TRBV5-4|TRBJ2-5|.
TGTGCCAGCAGCTTAGTGGGGCGAGAGACCCAGTACTTC
CASSLVGRETQYF
>.|TRBV11-2|TRBJ1-2|.
TGTGCCAGCAGCCCACGTGAGCGCGGCTACACCTTC
CASSPRERGYTF
>TRBD1|TRBV24-1|TRBJ1-4|.
TGTGCCACCGGGACAGGGGATAATGAAAAACTGTTTTTT
CATGTGDNEKLFF
>.|TRBV7-6|TRBJ2-1|.
TGTGCCAGCAGCTTAGGTCTGGCAGCGAGACTCAACAATGAGCAGTTCTTC
CASSLGLAARLNNEQFF
>.|TRBV18|TRBJ1-1|.
TGTGCCAGCTCACCATTGGGGCTACAGGGCCAGGGCACTGAAGCTTTCTTT
CASSPLGLQGQGTEAFF
>.|TRBV5-1|TRBJ1-1|.
TGCGCCAGCAGTCGGTCAGGGACTAACACTGAAGCTTTCTTT
CASSRSGTNTEAFF
>TRBD2|TRBV14|TRBJ2-1|.
TGTGCCAGCAGCCCGCTAGCGGGAGGCCCTGAGCAGTTCTTC
CASSPLAGGPEQFF
>TRBD1|TRBV5-1|TRBJ1-1|.
TGCGCCAGCAGCTTTACAGGGGGCGGAACTGAAGCTTTCTTT
CASSFTGGGTEAFF
>.|TRBV4-3|TRBJ2-3|.
TGCGCCAGCAGCCAAGGAGAGAGTGCAGATACGCAGTATTTT
CASSQGESADTQYF
>TRBD1|TRBV14|TRBJ2-5|.
TGTGCCACCAGAACCGGAGGTACGACAGGGGGAGTTTTTTCTGAAGAGACCCAGTACTTC
CATRTGGTTGGVFSEETQYF
>TRBD1|TRBV4-3|TRBJ1-1|.
TGCGCCAGCAGCCAAGTAGACAGGGACCCTGAAGCTTTCTTT
CASSQVDRDPEAFF
>.|TRBV19|TRBJ1-1|.
TGTGCCAGTAGTATAGGGACAGTCCCGGTGGCTTTCTTT
CASSIGTVPVAFF
>.|TRBV19|TRBJ2-7|.
TGTGCCAGTAAAGGTCGAGGAGGAGGGGACTACGAGCAGTACTTC
CASKGRGGGDYEQYF
>TRBD2|TRBV4-2|TRBJ2-3|.
TGTGCCAGCAGCCCTATGACTAGCGGGAACACAGATACGCAGTATTTT
CASSPMTSGNTDTQYF
>.|TRBV2|TRBJ2-7|.
TGTGCCAGCCGCGAGCGGCCTACCTACGAGCAGTACTTC
CASRERPTYEQYF
>TRBD1|TRBV30|TRBJ1-1|.
TGTGCCTGGAGTGCACCGGGACAGGTGAACACTGAAGCTTTCTTT
CAWSAPGQVNTEAFF
>TRBD1|TRBV27|TRBJ2-7|.
TGTGCCAGCAGTCCTCGGGACAGGGCTGGCGAGCAGTACTTC
CASSPRDRAGEQYF
>.|TRBV6-5|TRBJ2-7|.
TGTGCCAGCACTCCCTCCGGGGGGCGCGAGCAGTACTTC
CASTPSGGREQYF
>TRBD1|TRBV5-1|TRBJ2-7|.
TGCGCCAGCAGCCCTGGGGACAGGGGGCCCTACGAGCAGTACTTC
CASSPGDRGPYEQYF
>TRBD2|TRBV10-3|TRBJ2-5|.
TGTGCCATCAGGGACGGGAGGGGGGAAGAGACCCAGTACTTC
CAIRDGRGEETQYF
>TRBD2|TRBV7-7|TRBJ2-1|.
TGTGCTAGCAGCGGGGGGTTCGACAATGAGCAGTTCTTC
CASSGGFDNEQFF
>TRBD1|TRBV7-2|TRBJ1-1|.
TGTGCCAGCAGCCCACGACAGGGCACTGAAGCTTTCTTT
CASSPRQGTEAFF
>.|TRBV10-3|TRBJ2-5|few
TGTGCCTACCAGAGGGTGTTGGGAGAGACCCAGTACTTC
CAYQRVLGETQYF
>.|TRBV12-5|TRBJ2-1|few
TGTGCTACGATAGCGAATTACAATGAGCAGTTCTTC
CATIANYNEQFF
>.|TRBV6-5|TRBJ2-1|.
TGTGCCAGCAGTCCCCGAGACTCCTCCTACAATGAGCAGTTCTTC
CASSPRDSSYNEQFF